This T cell receptor (beta chain) was identified in a study of T cell responses to AZD1222 COVID-19 vaccine. Study-wide findings and caveats: The peak T cell response came first, and repertoires were sampled only after it. There were mostly white British donors and more females than males, and clonal diversity was possibly underestimated. Of the AZD1222 recipients, only five or six were seropositive at baseline.

A note on this clone: What it recognizes is unknown.

Trimming pared 2 bases from V and 0 bases from J, leaving 14 bases between. There are 17 residues in the CDR3. CDR1 and CDR2 from the germline V gene are MNHEY and SMNVEV (reference sequence). The method was immunoSEQ multiplex PCR; TCRdb's version includes in-frame clones alone and lacks a portion of them. The sample has 150,000 to 200,000 clones, around 89% seen once; the top ten hold 6.9%. The sequenced sample was peripheral blood, obtained on day 0 of AZD1222 vaccination. The chain combines TRBV27 with TRBJ2-4; TRBD2 is a possible D gene (5 bases). The sequence was collected from an adult in good health. CDR3 nucleotides: TGTGCCAGCAGTTTAAGGGAGCCAGGCTTAGCCAAAAACATTCAGTACTTC. It encodes CASSLREPGLAKNIQYF.